Each of the 24 T cell receptor beta chains below was sequenced from the same sample in a study of regulatory T cells in long-lasting Graves disease. For TCR beta, libraries came from iRepertoire HTBI primers and Arm-PCR of CDR3 regions. Using its own MiXCR run on the multiplex PCR reads, TCRdb lists one record per CDR3 protein. Counted here are about 530,000 distinct CDR3 sequences, about 16% occurring once; the ten biggest clones make up roughly 25%. Time point: newly diagnosed GD, antithyroid drugs for less than 3 months. TCR sequences were obtained from RNA taken from PBMCs. The same specimen was also included in a second study, on T cells in Graves' hyperthyroidism and ophthalmopathy.

The sequencing here drew on peripheral blood mononuclear cells (PBMCs), taken at new diagnosis, from a patient treated with antithyroid drugs. The receptors were gathered from a woman in her forties or fifties with Graves disease.

This clonotype showed up many times. The gene calls are TRBV6-1 and TRBJ1-1; D gene unclear. Germline loops: CDR1 MNHNS, CDR2 SASEGT. This CDR3 is 14 amino acids long. V was shortened by 6 bases and J by 2 bases, with 13 bases between the two germline ends. CDR3 protein: CASSLNSGNTEAFF. The CDR3 DNA follows: TGTGCCAGCAGCCTCAATTCCGGCAACACTGAAGCTTTCTTT.

In regard to this clonotype: A single base separates this from a much larger clone, so it may be a read error. The rearrangement links TRBV20-1 to TRBJ1-6; TRBD1 matches 9 bases. From germline, CDR1 is DFQATT and CDR2 SNEGSKA (reference sequence). Losses at the gene ends were 3 bases for V and 7 bases for J; bases not matched to a gene: 7. The CDR3 loop spans 15 amino acids. CDR3 sequence (DNA): TGCAGTGCTAGCGAGGACGGGACAGGGAATTCACCCCTCCACTTT. This encodes CSASEDGTGNSPLHF.

This clonotype appeared a few times. The chain employs TRBV28 and TRBJ2-7; TRBD1 matches 10 bases. CDR3 length equals 13 residues. Germline V gives CDR1 MDHEN, CDR2 SYDVKM. V shed 11 bases, J shed 2 bases, and the junction held 6 bases outside the gene matches. The DNA for the CDR3 is TGTGCCGGGGGACAGGGGCCCACCTACGAGCAGTACTTC. Its translation is CAGGQGPTYEQYF.

This clonotype was found many times. The chain carries TRBV6-2 or TRBV6-3 and TRBJ2-1; 7 nucleotides align to TRBD2. From germline, CDR1 is MNHEY and CDR2 SVGEGT. J was trimmed by 0 bases and V by 2 bases; bases with no gene match: 1. The CDR3 contains 15 residues. CDR3 in DNA: TGTGCCAGCAGTTACGCGGGGGTCTCCTACAATGAGCAGTTCTTC. As protein: CASSYAGVSYNEQFF.

This clonotype was recorded at least ten times. The gene calls are TRBV20-1 and TRBJ2-7; TRBD2 aligns across 14 bases. Trimming at V came to 3 bases and at J to 2 bases, leaving 9 bases not matched to a gene. This CDR3 contains 17 residues. The germline V gene has CDR1 DFQATT and CDR2 SNEGSKA (reference sequence). The chain's CDR3 is CSASTPGTSGGPYEQYF. The CDR3 DNA is TGCAGTGCTAGTACCCCCGGGACTAGCGGGGGCCCCTACGAGCAGTACTTC.

The chain uses TRBV6-9 and TRBJ2-3; D is unresolved. Trimming stripped 4 bases from V and 1 base from J, with 15 bases between. The V gene's germline CDR1 is MNHGY and CDR2 SVAAGI. This CDR3 is 16 amino acids long. In nucleotides, the CDR3 is TGTGCCAGCAGTTTGGTCGTAAGGGATGGCACAGATACGCAGTATTTT. Amino acids: CASSLVVRDGTDTQYF.

This clonotype showed up just once. The V call is TRBV3-1, the J call TRBJ2-6, with TRBD1 as a possible D gene (5 bases). Germline values: CDR1 LGHDT, CDR2 YNNKEL (reference sequence). Trimming pared 1 base from V and 0 bases from J, leaving 13 bases between. The CDR3 is 18 amino acids. The CDR3 bases are TGTGCCAGCAGCCAAGCTGGGGCTCATGCCTCTGGGGCCAACGTCCTGACTTTC. It specifies CASSQAGAHASGANVLTF. Full variable domain (rest looked up from reference TRBV3-1 and TRBJ2-6): DTAVSQTPKYLVTQMGNDKSIKCEQNLGHDTMYWYKQDSKKFLKIMFSYNNKELIINETVPNRFSPKSPDKAHLNLHINSLELGDSAVYFCASSQAGAHASGANVLTFGAGSRLTVL.

This clonotype was observed at least ten times. DNA for the CDR3: TGTGCCAGCAGACCTAGGGGGGTTTACTACGAGCAGTACTTC. It encodes CASRPRGVYYEQYF. The V gene is TRBV28, the J gene TRBJ2-7; D may be TRBD1 or TRBD2 (6 bases each). Germline loops: CDR1 MDHEN, CDR2 SYDVKM. The CDR3 is made up of 14 amino acids. The V end lost 6 bases, the J end lost 3 bases, and 15 bases lay between the germline ends.

This clonotype has at least ten counts. The CDR3 sequence: CASSLPTQGPGTAFF. For the CDR3, the DNA is TGTGCCAGCAGCCTACCCACGCAAGGCCCCGGGACAGCTTTCTTT. This sequence joins TRBV3-1 and TRBJ1-1, with D maybe TRBD1 (5 bases). Germline values: CDR1 LGHDT, CDR2 YNNKEL (reference sequence). CDR3 length: 15 residues. Trimming pared 4 bases from V and 10 bases from J, leaving 22 bases between. The full variable domain, in which reference TRBV3-1 and TRBJ1-1 provide the parts outside the CDR3, is DTAVSQTPKYLVTQMGNDKSIKCEQNLGHDTMYWYKQDSKKFLKIMFSYNNKELIINETVPNRFSPKSPDKAHLNLHINSLELGDSAVYFCASSLPTQGPGTAFFGQGTRLTVV.

In its sample, this clonotype was seen a few times. This rearrangement joins TRBV7-8 to TRBJ1-6; no clear D gene. Looked up from germline, CDR1 is SGHVS and CDR2 is FQNEAQ. The length of the CDR3 is 15 residues. The V end lost 1 base, the J end lost 9 bases, and 13 bases lay between the germline ends. The CDR3 region has the DNA TGTGCCAGCAGCTTAGGAGCAGTTCTCAGTTCACCCCTCCACTTT. Encoded protein: CASSLGAVLSSPLHF.

This clonotype was observed at least ten times. The V gene is TRBV6-2 or TRBV6-3, the J gene TRBJ2-3; D is tentatively TRBD1 or TRBD2 (5 bases each). There are 15 residues in the CDR3. Trimming pared 2 bases from V and 0 bases from J, leaving 9 bases between. In germline, CDR1 is MNHEY, CDR2 SVGEGT. CDR3 region: CASSYSGTSTDTQYF. The DNA of the CDR3 is TGTGCCAGCAGTTACAGTGGGACGAGCACAGATACGCAGTATTTT.

This clonotype was detected ten times or more. V gene TRBV28 combines with J gene TRBJ2-3, with TRBD2 identical over 11 bases. Trimming took 10 bases from V and 2 from J; bases not matched to a gene: 11. In germline, CDR1 is MDHEN, CDR2 SYDVKM. The CDR3 spans 16 residues. The CDR3 spells CATSPSSGGTTDTQYF. CDR3 DNA sequence: TGTGCCACCTCCCCCTCTAGCGGGGGGACCACAGATACGCAGTATTTT.

The V call is TRBV4-2, the J call TRBJ1-6; maybe TRBD1 (5 bases). This CDR3 is built from 14 residues. Trimming removed 3 bases at V and 8 bases at J, with 11 bases between. Germline CDR1 LGHNA, CDR2 YNFKEQ. CDR3 DNA: TGTGCCAGCAGCCACCAGGGATGGGATTCACCCCTCCACTTT. This encodes CASSHQGWDSPLHF.

A single count supports this clonotype. This chain joins TRBV12-5 and TRBJ2-7; a possible D gene is TRBD1 (5 bases). V lost 3 bases, J lost 6 bases, and 9 bases lay in between. The CDR3 has 12 residues. CDR1 is LGHNT and CDR2 is FRNRAP in the germline V gene. The CDR3 loop is CASGFQGSEQYF. The CDR3 coding sequence is TGTGCTAGTGGTTTTCAGGGTTCCGAGCAGTACTTC. Full variable domain (remainder filled in from reference TRBV12-5 and TRBJ2-7): DARVTQTPRHKVTEMGQEVTMRCQPILGHNTVFWYRQTMMQGLELLAYFRNRAPLDDSGMPKDRFSAEMPDATLATLKIQPSEPRDSAVYFCASGFQGSEQYFGPGTRLTVT.

Many counts were recorded for this clonotype. The CDR3 nucleotides read TGTGCCAGCTCACCACCTCCCAGGGGAGGGACTGAGCAGTTCTTC. Protein product: CASSPPPRGGTEQFF. This chain uses TRBV18 with TRBJ2-1; a possible D gene is TRBD2 (7 bases). The CDR3 extends over 15 amino acids. Trimming pared 0 bases from V and 9 bases from J, leaving 15 bases between. Germline assignment: CDR1 KGHSH and CDR2 LQKENI.

Many counts were recorded for this clonotype. The chain is built from TRBV3-1 and TRBJ2-7, with a possible D match to TRBD2 (6 bases). Germline V lookup: CDR1 LGHDT, CDR2 YNNKEL (reference sequence). V lost 1 base and J 3 bases, leaving 10 bases between the germline ends. The CDR3 sequence is 14 residues long. The CDR3 DNA sequence: TGTGCCAGCAGCCAAGCCGCGGGGAGCTACGAGCAGTACTTC. It is translated as CASSQAAGSYEQYF.

Concerning this clonotype itself: It may be a read error: a sequence one base away is much more abundant. CDR3 in amino acids: CASSKVGTGGAGGNQPQHF. The CDR3 region has the DNA TGTGCCAGCAGTAAAGTGGGGACAGGGGGCGCTGGTGGCAATCAGCCCCAGCATTTT. This chain joins TRBV6-1 and TRBJ1-5, with 12 bases lining up with TRBD1. The CDR3 is made up of 19 amino acids. Germline CDR1 MNHNS, CDR2 SASEGT. V trimming: 5 bases; J trimming: 2 bases; junction bases outside the gene matches: 13.

The sample holds many counts of this clonotype. The chain recombines TRBV27 with TRBJ2-1; D is perhaps TRBD1 or TRBD2 (5 bases each). CDR3 length equals 17 residues. Trimming took off 3 bases at V and 5 bases at J, with 20 bases between the two ends. CDR1 and CDR2 (germline): MNHEY, SMNVEV (reference sequence). The CDR3 loop is CASSLLDSMGPHNEQFF. The CDR3 DNA is TGTGCCAGCAGTTTGCTGGACTCCATGGGGCCACACAATGAGCAGTTCTTC.

This clonotype was recorded a few times. The rearrangement links TRBV6-5 to TRBJ1-1, with a weak D call TRBD1 (6 bases). Germline V gives CDR1 MNHEY, CDR2 SVGAGI. The CDR3 consists of 15 residues. The V end was cut by 0 bases, the J end by 1 base, with 9 bases between. The DNA of the CDR3 is TGTGCCAGCAGTTACTCGGACAGACGGAACACTGAAGCTTTCTTT. It codes for CASSYSDRRNTEAFF.

V is TRBV10-3 and J is TRBJ2-5; TRBD1 agrees at 7 bases. In germline, CDR1 is ENHRY, CDR2 SYGVKD. The CDR3 consists of 13 residues. Trimming took 5 bases from V and 3 from J; bases not matched to a gene: 3. For the CDR3, the DNA is TGTGCCATCAGTAGGGACAGTAAAGAGACCCAGTACTTC. Translated: CAISRDSKETQYF.

This chain connects TRBV27 to TRBJ1-5; 9 bases align to TRBD1. Germline CDR1 is MNHEY and CDR2 is SMNVEV (reference sequence). The CDR3 is 15 amino acids. Trimming cost V 3 bases and J 7 bases; bases outside gene matches: 7. The CDR3: CASSFSGQGLQPQHF. CDR3 nucleotide sequence: TGTGCCAGCAGTTTTTCTGGACAGGGGTTGCAGCCCCAGCATTTT.

This clonotype was found many times. This chain links TRBV20-1 with TRBJ2-5, with TRBD2 identical over 7 bases. This CDR3 contains 14 residues. The V gene end was trimmed by 5 bases and the J gene end by 3 bases; junction bases not matched to a gene: 9. The germline CDR1 and CDR2 sequences are DFQATT and SNEGSKA (reference sequence). In DNA, the CDR3 is TGCAGTGCTTCCTCCTGGACTAGTAAAGAGACCCAGTACTTC. This codes for CSASSWTSKETQYF.

This clonotype was seen a few times. The chain joins TRBV14 to TRBJ2-1; no clear D gene. Trimming cost V 0 bases and J 9 bases, with 15 bases left between them. From germline, CDR1 is SGHDN and CDR2 FVKESK. CDR3 length equals 15 residues. CDR3: CASSQEVASWGEQFF. Here the CDR3 DNA reads TGTGCCAGCAGCCAAGAAGTAGCCTCCTGGGGTGAGCAGTTCTTC.

In this sample, this clonotype turned up many times. CDR3 in amino acids: CASGPGLAADTQYF. In nucleotides, the CDR3 is TGTGCTAGTGGCCCGGGACTAGCAGCCGATACGCAGTATTTT. The V gene is TRBV12-5, the J gene TRBJ2-3; 9 nucleotides line up with TRBD2. J was trimmed by 6 bases and V by 6 bases; bases with no gene match: 7. From germline, CDR1 is LGHNT and CDR2 FRNRAP. The length of the CDR3 is 14 residues. Together with reference TRBV12-5 and TRBJ2-3, the CDR3 gives the full variable domain: DARVTQTPRHKVTEMGQEVTMRCQPILGHNTVFWYRQTMMQGLELLAYFRNRAPLDDSGMPKDRFSAEMPDATLATLKIQPSEPRDSAVYFCASGPGLAADTQYFGPGTRLTVL.